Listed below are T cell receptor beta chains from one sample, sequenced in a study of cytomegalovirus exposure and HLA in healthy donors. The data were produced by immunoSEQ multiplex PCR, yet TCRdb's version contains in-frame clones alone and is incomplete. The sample has 200,000 to 250,000 clones, around 80% seen once; the top ten hold about 14%. Sequencing input: PBMCs. These receptors all come from a woman in her thirties in good health and CMV-seropositive. The CDR3 runs from the conserved cysteine through the conserved F or W. A D gene is named only where the DNA matches it firmly. For some rows the clone size is stated as once, few or many, or as a class when expanded; others skip it.

abundance,len,v_gene,d_gene,j_gene,CDR3aa,CDR3nt
NA,13,TRBV9,NA,TRBJ1-5,CASSVSDNQPQHF,TGTGCCAGCAGCGTGAGTGACAATCAGCCCCAGCATTTT
NA,14,TRBV6-5,NA,TRBJ1-1,CASSRQQGSSEAFF,TGTGCCAGCAGCCGTCAACAGGGTTCCTCTGAAGCTTTCTTT
NA,13,TRBV29-1,TRBD1,TRBJ2-3,CSVVGQTTDTQYF,TGCAGCGTTGTGGGACAGACCACAGATACGCAGTATTTT
NA,11,TRBV6-6,NA,TRBJ2-7,CASSYVYEQYF,TGTGCCAGCAGTTACGTCTACGAGCAGTACTTC
NA,17,TRBV4-1,NA,TRBJ1-5,CASSQDRRWESNQPQHF,TGCGCCAGCAGCCAAGATCGTCGGTGGGAGAGCAATCAGCCCCAGCATTTT
NA,13,TRBV6-1,TRBD1,TRBJ2-4,CASSDGQGNIQYF,TGTGCCAGCAGTGACGGACAGGGTAACATTCAGTACTTC
NA,15,TRBV9,TRBD1,TRBJ1-2,CASSVGDRPNYGYTF,TGTGCCAGCAGCGTAGGGGACAGACCTAACTATGGCTACACCTTC
NA,13,TRBV7-9,TRBD1,TRBJ2-3,CASHRGSTDTQYF,TGTGCCAGCCACAGGGGGTCCACAGATACGCAGTATTTT
NA,12,TRBV30,NA,TRBJ1-2,CAWSLGSFGYTF,TGTGCCTGGAGTCTGGGTAGCTTTGGCTACACCTTC
NA,11,TRBV30,NA,TRBJ1-3,CAWHSGNTIYF,TGTGCCTGGCACTCTGGAAACACCATATATTTT
NA,13,TRBV29-1,TRBD1,TRBJ1-5,CSVVDRGNQPQHF,TGCAGCGTGGTGGACAGGGGTAATCAGCCCCAGCATTTT
few,14,TRBV27,TRBD2,TRBJ2-5,CASSLRLAGETQYF,TGTGCCAGCAGTTTACGGCTAGCGGGAGAGACCCAGTACTTC
NA,14,TRBV7-8,NA,TRBJ1-1,CASSLESDWGEAFF,TGTGCCAGCAGCTTAGAGAGTGATTGGGGTGAAGCTTTCTTT
NA,15,TRBV28,NA,TRBJ1-1,CASSLWSQGNTEAFF,TGTGCCAGCAGTTTATGGTCACAGGGGAACACTGAAGCTTTCTTT
NA,12,TRBV30,NA,TRBJ1-1,CAWSVFSGEAFF,TGTGCCTGGAGTGTATTCTCCGGTGAAGCTTTCTTT
NA,14,TRBV19,NA,TRBJ2-7,CASSIGLSSYEQYF,TGTGCCAGTAGTATAGGACTATCGTCCTACGAGCAGTACTTC
few,15,TRBV16,NA,TRBJ1-5,CASSQPGLRPEPQHF,TGTGCCAGCAGCCAGCCGGGACTCCGCCCGGAGCCCCAGCATTTT
NA,10,TRBV20-1,NA,TRBJ2-5,CSADGETQYF,TGCAGTGCCGACGGGGAGACCCAGTACTTC
once,14,TRBV29-1,TRBD1,TRBJ2-1,CSVPDRVAYNEQFF,TGCAGCGTCCCTGACAGGGTGGCGTACAATGAGCAGTTCTTC
NA,11,TRBV2,NA,TRBJ1-2,CASRAGEGYTF,TGTGCCAGCAGGGCGGGGGAGGGCTACACCTTC
NA,16,TRBV27,TRBD2,TRBJ2-1,CASSLIPGREGNEQFF,TGTGCCAGCAGTTTGATCCCGGGGCGGGAGGGCAATGAGCAGTTCTTC
once,14,TRBV29-1,TRBD1,TRBJ1-2,CSAATDRELNGYTF,TGCAGCGCCGCAACGGACAGGGAACTTAATGGCTACACCTTC
NA,15,TRBV28,TRBD1,TRBJ2-7,CASSYPRQGTHEQYF,TGTGCCAGCAGTTACCCGAGACAGGGAACCCACGAGCAGTACTTC
NA,18,TRBV5-6,TRBD1,TRBJ1-3,CASSLTGTGEYSGNTIYF,TGTGCCAGCAGCTTGACCGGGACAGGGGAATACTCTGGAAACACCATATATTTT
NA,15,TRBV11-3,NA,TRBJ1-2,CASSPRQGHVYGYTF,TGTGCCAGCAGCCCCCGCCAGGGGCACGTATATGGCTACACCTTC
NA,15,TRBV11-1,NA,TRBJ2-2,CASSYRDLSTGELFF,TGTGCCAGCAGCTATCGGGACTTGAGCACCGGGGAGCTGTTTTTT
NA,19,TRBV9,TRBD2,TRBJ2-1,CASSGQGLAGVGSYNEQFF,TGTGCCAGCAGCGGCCAGGGACTAGCGGGAGTGGGTTCCTACAATGAGCAGTTCTTC
NA,13,TRBV4-1,NA,TRBJ2-3,CASSQALLDTQYF,TGCGCCAGCAGCCAAGCGTTACTGGATACGCAGTATTTT
few,14,TRBV19,TRBD1,TRBJ2-7,CASSWGQDSYEQYF,TGTGCCAGTAGTTGGGGACAGGATTCCTACGAGCAGTACTTC
NA,18,TRBV5-1,TRBD1,TRBJ2-2,CASSTGDRGASNTGELFF,TGCGCCAGCAGCACTGGGGACAGGGGGGCGTCGAACACCGGGGAGCTGTTTTTT
NA,16,TRBV10-3,TRBD2,TRBJ2-7,CAISAGSTSGNYEQYF,TGTGCCATCAGTGCGGGCTCGACTAGCGGGAACTACGAGCAGTACTTC
NA,12,TRBV29-1,NA,TRBJ1-2,CSVEAGAVGYTF,TGCAGCGTTGAAGCTGGGGCTGTTGGCTACACCTTC
NA,12,TRBV9,NA,TRBJ2-3,CASSGTTDTQYF,TGTGCCAGCAGCGGGACCACAGATACGCAGTATTTT
NA,13,TRBV2,TRBD1,TRBJ1-5,CASTRQGGQPQHF,TGTGCCAGCACGAGACAGGGGGGTCAGCCCCAGCATTTT
NA,17,TRBV2,TRBD2,TRBJ2-3,CASSTGTSGSGGYTQYF,TGTGCCAGCAGTACCGGGACTAGCGGGTCCGGGGGGTATACGCAGTATTTT
NA,17,TRBV5-1,TRBD2,TRBJ2-3,CASSSRTSGEPGDTQYF,TGCGCCAGCAGCTCGCGGACTAGCGGGGAGCCAGGAGATACGCAGTATTTT
NA,11,TRBV6-9,TRBD1,TRBJ1-1,CASSYPQGGFF,TGTGCCAGCAGTTATCCCCAGGGGGGTTTCTTT
NA,16,TRBV6-6,TRBD2,TRBJ2-7,CASSYFSGRAIYEQYF,TGTGCCAGCAGTTACTTTAGCGGGAGGGCCATTTACGAGCAGTACTTC